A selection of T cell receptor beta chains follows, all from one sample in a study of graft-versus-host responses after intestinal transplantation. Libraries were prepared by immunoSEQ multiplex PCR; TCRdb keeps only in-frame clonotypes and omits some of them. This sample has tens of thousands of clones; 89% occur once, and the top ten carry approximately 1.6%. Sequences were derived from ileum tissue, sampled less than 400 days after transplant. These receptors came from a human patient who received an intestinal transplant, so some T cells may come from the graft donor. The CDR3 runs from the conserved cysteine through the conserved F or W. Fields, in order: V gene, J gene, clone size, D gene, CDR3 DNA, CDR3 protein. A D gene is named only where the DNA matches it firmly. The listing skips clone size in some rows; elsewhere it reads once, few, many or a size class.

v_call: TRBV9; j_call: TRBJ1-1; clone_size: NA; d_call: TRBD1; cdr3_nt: TGTGCCAGCAGCGCAGGGGGCGGGGGCGGGACTGAAGCTTTCTTT; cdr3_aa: CASSAGGGGGTEAFF
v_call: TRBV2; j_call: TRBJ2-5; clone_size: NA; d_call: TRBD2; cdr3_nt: TGTGCCAGCAGTGGGGCGGGGGAAGAGACCCAGTACTTC; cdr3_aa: CASSGAGEETQYF
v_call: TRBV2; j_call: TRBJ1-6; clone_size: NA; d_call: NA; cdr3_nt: TGTGCCAGCAGTGACCCGGGCCGCTCCTATAATTCACCCCTCCACTTT; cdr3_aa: CASSDPGRSYNSPLHF
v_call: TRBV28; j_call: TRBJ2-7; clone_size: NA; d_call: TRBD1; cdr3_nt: TGTGCCAGCAGCACCGGGACAGGGGCCTACGAGCAGTACTTC; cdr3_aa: CASSTGTGAYEQYF
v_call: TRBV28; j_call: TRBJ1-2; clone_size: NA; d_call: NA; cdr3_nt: TGTGCCAGCACCTTCGGAAGTCCTCCCCCATATGGCTACACCTTC; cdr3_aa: CASTFGSPPPYGYTF
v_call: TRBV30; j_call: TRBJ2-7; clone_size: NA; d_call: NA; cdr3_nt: TGTGCTTCGGGGAGGCGGGGGCCCTACGAGCAGTACTTC; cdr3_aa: CASGRRGPYEQYF
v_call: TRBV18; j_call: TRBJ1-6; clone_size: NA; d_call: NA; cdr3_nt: TGTGCCAGCTCATCGGACAGACAACTCTATAATTCACCCCTCCACTTT; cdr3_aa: CASSSDRQLYNSPLHF
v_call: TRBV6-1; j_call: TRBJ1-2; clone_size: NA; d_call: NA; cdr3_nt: TGTGCCAGCAGGGACATATTAAGGGATGGCTACACCTTC; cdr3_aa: CASRDILRDGYTF
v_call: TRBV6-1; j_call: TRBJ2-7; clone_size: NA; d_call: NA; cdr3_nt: TGTGCCAGCAGTGAAGTATACGGACCCTACGAGCAGTACTTC; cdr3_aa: CASSEVYGPYEQYF
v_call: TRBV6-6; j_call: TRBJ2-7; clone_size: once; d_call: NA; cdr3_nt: TGTGCCAGCAGTTTAGGAGGGGTCTACGAGCAGTACTTC; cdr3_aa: CASSLGGVYEQYF
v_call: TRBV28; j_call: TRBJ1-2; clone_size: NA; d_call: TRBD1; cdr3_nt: TGTGCCATACGAAGACAGGGGAACTATGGCTACACCTTC; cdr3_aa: CAIRRQGNYGYTF
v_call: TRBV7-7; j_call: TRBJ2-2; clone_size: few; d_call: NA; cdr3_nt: TGTGCCAGCAGCTTAGGGGTTGACGGGGAGCTGTTTTTT; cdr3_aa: CASSLGVDGELFF
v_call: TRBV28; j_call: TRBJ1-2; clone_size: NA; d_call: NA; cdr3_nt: TGTGCCAGCAGTTTACGGGGGGGGTATGGCTACACCTTC; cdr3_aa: CASSLRGGYGYTF